These 4 T cell receptor beta chains were all obtained from the same sample, sequenced in a study of PD-1 blockade in classical Hodgkin lymphoma. TCRdb's copy holds only in-frame clones and misses some; the assay was immunoSEQ multiplex PCR. The sample carries around 60,000 clones, more than 75% recorded once. Brentuximab vedotin exposure varied, and every patient relapsed after autologous stem cell transplantation. Sequences were derived from peripheral blood mononuclear cells (PBMCs), sampled before the second cycle of nivolumab. The receptors originated from a human donor with classical Hodgkin lymphoma.

The chain links TRBV7-6 to TRBJ1-6; D not resolved. The germline gives CDR1 SGHVS, CDR2 FNYEAQ. The V and J ends lost 1 base and 1 base respectively, with 8 bases between them. This CDR3 comprises 16 residues. CDR3 region: CASSLEAGSYNSPLHF. In DNA, the CDR3 is TGTGCCAGCAGCTTAGAGGCCGGGTCCTATAATTCACCCCTCCACTTT.

The chain links TRBV5-1 to TRBJ2-6; D perhaps matches TRBD1 (6 bases). Germline values: CDR1 SGHRS, CDR2 YFSETQ. This CDR3 region has 15 residues. Deletions cut 1 base from V and 4 bases from J, with 9 bases between. The CDR3 sequence is CASSLTGTGANVLTF. DNA for the CDR3: TGCGCCAGCAGCTTGACAGGGACCGGGGCCAACGTCCTGACTTTC. Full variable domain (missing parts from reference TRBV5-1 and TRBJ2-6): KAGVTQTPRYLIKTRGQQVTLSCSPISGHRSVSWYQQTPGQGLQFLFEYFSETQRNKGNFPGRFSGRQFSNSRSEMNVSTLELGDSALYLCASSLTGTGANVLTFGAGSRLTVL.

This chain uses TRBV5-1 with TRBJ2-1; TRBD1 aligns across 7 bases. V shed 4 bases and J 4 bases; nucleotides not matched to a gene: 8. Germline V gene data show CDR1 as SGHRS and CDR2 as YFSETQ. CDR3 length: 15 amino acids. The CDR3 coding sequence is TGCGCCAGCAGCCTCCCGGGACAGCCTTACAATGAGCAGTTCTTC. Translating it yields CASSLPGQPYNEQFF.

CDR3 amino acids: CASSTPGLGANVLTF. CDR3 nucleotides: TGTGCCAGCAGTACCCCGGGACTGGGGGCCAACGTCCTGACTTTC. The chain joins TRBV6-5 to TRBJ2-6; possibly TRBD2 for D (6 bases). Per germline, CDR1 MNHEY and CDR2 SVGAGI. This CDR3 is built from 15 residues. V gave up 5 bases and J gave up 4 bases, with 12 bases separating them.